Listed below are T cell receptor beta chains from one sample, sequenced in a study of shared clonotypes between healthy human individuals. Measured with immunoSEQ multiplex PCR; TCRdb has only the in-frame clones, and not every one. The sample holds about 2.5 million clones, 85% to 95% seen once. Sequencing was done on a sample of naive CD4+ T cells from PBMCs. All receptors derive from a man younger than 35 in good health. Some clones in this sample may be carry-over from other donors' samples. The CDR3 runs from the conserved cysteine through the conserved F or W. D genes are given only for firm matches. Rows give clone size only sometimes, using once, few, many, or a class for an expanded clone.

cdr3_nt cdr3_aa j_call clone_size v_call d_call cdr3_length
TGTGCCAGCAGCCTTAGCGGGAGCACAGATACGCAGTATTTT CASSLSGSTDTQYF TRBJ2-3 . TRBV9 TRBD2 14
TGTGCCAGCAGGGTTCGCGGGAAAACTTACGAGCAGTACTTC CASRVRGKTYEQYF TRBJ2-7 . TRBV2 . 14
TGTGCCAGCAGAAGGACAGGGATTGGAAACACCATATATTTT CASRRTGIGNTIYF TRBJ1-3 . TRBV7-9 TRBD1 14
TGTGCCAGCAGTGAGACAGGGGCATATAATGAAAAACTGTTTTTT CASSETGAYNEKLFF TRBJ1-4 . TRBV28 TRBD1 15
TGCGCCAGCAGCTTCAAGGACAGTATTGAAGAGACCCAGTACTTC CASSFKDSIEETQYF TRBJ2-5 . TRBV5-1 . 15
TGTGCCAGCAGTTTACCCCTAGAGGGCTACGAGCAGTACTTC CASSLPLEGYEQYF TRBJ2-7 once TRBV28 . 14
TGTGCCGCTGCGGGATACTCTGGAAACACCATATATTTT CAAAGYSGNTIYF TRBJ1-3 . TRBV19 . 13
TGTGCCAGCAGTGTCGGGACAGACAATGAGCAGTTCTTC CASSVGTDNEQFF TRBJ2-1 . TRBV2 TRBD1 13
TGTGCCAGCAGCTTAGTTTCAGACTCCTACAATGAGCAGTTCTTC CASSLVSDSYNEQFF TRBJ2-1 . TRBV7-2 . 15
TGTGCCAGCAGCCTGGGGCTGGGCACAGATACGCAGTATTTT CASSLGLGTDTQYF TRBJ2-3 . TRBV5-4 . 14